This T cell receptor beta chain was identified during a study of T cells in Graves' hyperthyroidism and ophthalmopathy. Study results and caveats: Blood samples included most of the expanded thyroid clonotypes exceeding 0.001.

Remarks on this clonotype: What it recognizes is unknown.

RNA transcripts provided the source from which TCR beta CDR3 regions were amplified. Carried out on the TCR CDR3, a first-round RT-PCR used the HTBI primer set. TCRdb independently ran MiXCR on the multiplex PCR reads; one entry per CDR3 protein. The data contain about 400,000 distinct CDR3 sequences, around 14% of them singletons. V lost 0 bases, J lost 5 bases, and 12 bases lay in between. The germline CDR1 and CDR2 sequences are MRHNA and SNTAGT. The CDR3 covers 15 residues. Aged 18 to 65, the patients had hyperthyroidism that was newly diagnosed and had lasted under 2 months. Diagnosis relied on clinical symptoms, serum thyroxine and TRAb, thyroid ultrasound and orbital computed tomography.

The sample comprised blood. The chain joins TRBV6-4 to TRBJ2-3, with D unresolved. The TCR sequence derives from a woman aged 18-29 years with Graves' hyperthyroidism. The CDR3 DNA follows: TGTGCCAGCAGTGACTCGGGTAGCTACCTAGATACGCAGTATTTT. Translation: CASSDSGSYLDTQYF.